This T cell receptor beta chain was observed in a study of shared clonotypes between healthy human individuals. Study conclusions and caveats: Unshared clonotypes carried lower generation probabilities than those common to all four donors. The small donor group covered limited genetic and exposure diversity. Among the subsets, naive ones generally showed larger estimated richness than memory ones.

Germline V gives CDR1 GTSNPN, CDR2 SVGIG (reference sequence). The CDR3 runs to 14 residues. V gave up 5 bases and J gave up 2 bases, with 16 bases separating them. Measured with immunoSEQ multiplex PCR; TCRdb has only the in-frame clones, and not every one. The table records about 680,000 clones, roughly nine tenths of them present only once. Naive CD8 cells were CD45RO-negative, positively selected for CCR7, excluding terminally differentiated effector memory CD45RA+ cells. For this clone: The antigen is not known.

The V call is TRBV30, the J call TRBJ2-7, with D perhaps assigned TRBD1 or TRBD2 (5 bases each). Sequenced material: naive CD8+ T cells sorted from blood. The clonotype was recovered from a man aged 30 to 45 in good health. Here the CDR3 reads CAWERDVETYEQYF. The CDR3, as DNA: TGTGCCTGGGAACGGGACGTGGAAACCTACGAGCAGTACTTC.